Listed below are T cell receptor beta chains from one sample, sequenced in a study of blood T cell repertoires in COVID-19. Data came from immunoSEQ multiplex PCR; TCRdb stores just in-frame clones and leaves some out. The sample lists 110,000 or so clones, about nine tenths occurring once. The sequenced material came from peripheral blood. These receptor sequences come from a woman between 45 and 60 years old with acute or convalescent COVID-19. Each CDR3 is given with its conserved first and last residue. The D gene is left open where the match is weak. Expanded clones get a size class; other rows say once, few or many, or leave the size out.

size	D	V	J	DNA	CDR3
.	.	TRBV5-1	TRBJ1-2	TGCGCCAGCAGCATAGGCCCTACAAGGGTCAGCGGTACCCACTATGGCTACACCTTC	CASSIGPTRVSGTHYGYTF
.	.	TRBV7-8	TRBJ1-3	TGTGCCAGCAGCCCTCACCGATACACCCCCTCCTCATCTGGAAACACCATATATTTT	CASSPHRYTPSSSGNTIYF
.	TRBD1	TRBV4-1	TRBJ1-1	TGCGCCAGCAGCCAAGGGCAGGGGGCGGATGAAGCTTTCTTT	CASSQGQGADEAFF
.	TRBD1	TRBV3-1/TRBV3-2	TRBJ2-4	TGTGCCAGCAGCCAAGTGGGGACAGCTATAGCCAAAAACATTCAGTACTTC	CASSQVGTAIAKNIQYF
.	TRBD2	TRBV15	TRBJ2-5	TGTGCCACCAGCAGAAACCCCGGACTAGAAGTAGAGACCCAGTACTTC	CATSRNPGLEVETQYF
.	TRBD1	TRBV27	TRBJ2-7	TGTGCCAGCAAAGGGGGACAGGGGTACGAGCAGTACTTC	CASKGGQGYEQYF
.	TRBD1	TRBV7-2	TRBJ1-4	TGTGCCAGCAGCTTAGGACAGGGGGAGGGTGAAAAACTGTTTTTT	CASSLGQGEGEKLFF
.	.	TRBV7-3	TRBJ1-1	TGTGCCAGCAGCCCCCATGGACAGCCTTCTGAAGCTTTCTTT	CASSPHGQPSEAFF
.	.	TRBV7-3	TRBJ1-6	TGTGCCAGCAGCCGTTTGGGGACAAAGAATTCACCCCTCCACTTT	CASSRLGTKNSPLHF
.	.	TRBV7-9	TRBJ2-7	TGTGCCAGCAGCTTAGTCGGGTCCGGTAGCCACGAGCAGTACTTC	CASSLVGSGSHEQYF
.	.	TRBV5-1	TRBJ2-5	TGCGCCAGCAGCTGGGGACTGGGGGATAAGGACCAGTACTTC	CASSWGLGDKDQYF
once	.	TRBV7-9	TRBJ1-6	TGTGCCAGCAGCTTATTAAGCCGGGGTCATTCACCCCTCCACTTT	CASSLLSRGHSPLHF
once	.	TRBV5-1	TRBJ2-3	TGCGCCAGCAGCTTCCAGGGGGGCGATACGCAGTATTTT	CASSFQGGDTQYF
.	TRBD2	TRBV5-4	TRBJ2-3	TGTGCCAGCAGCGCGGGAGGCGGGGGGAGCACAGATACGCAGTATTTT	CASSAGGGGSTDTQYF